This TCR beta chain was captured by sequencing in a study of cytomegalovirus exposure and HLA in healthy donors. Study-wide context: Researchers found that approximately 80% of over 350 genotyped donors fell within the Caucasian-associated ancestry cluster.

Donors sampled were nominally healthy, though unrecorded immune exposures were likely. Germline CDR1 MNHEY, CDR2 SVGAGI. The CDR3 sequence is 16 residues long. The V and J ends lost 2 bases and 3 bases respectively, with 13 bases between them. Whole-study findings and limits: Immune exposure information comprised only CMV serostatus. It was likely that a cluster of highly shared sequence variants was a sequencing artifact.

On this clone itself: The antigen is not known.

PCR was performed using 60 Vbeta and 13 Jbeta primers. The data were produced by immunoSEQ multiplex PCR, yet TCRdb's version contains in-frame clones alone and is incomplete. This sample has about 150,000 clones, with 55% to 70% found just once. This TCR came from a woman aged 25 to 45 in good health and CMV-seropositive. This chain links TRBV6-5 with TRBJ1-4; unclear D gene. The sample taken for sequencing was PBMCs. The CDR3 DNA reads as TGTGCCAGCAGTTACGGGCTTGGGTCGTCTAATGAAAAACTGTTTTTT. Amino acids: CASSYGLGSSNEKLFF.